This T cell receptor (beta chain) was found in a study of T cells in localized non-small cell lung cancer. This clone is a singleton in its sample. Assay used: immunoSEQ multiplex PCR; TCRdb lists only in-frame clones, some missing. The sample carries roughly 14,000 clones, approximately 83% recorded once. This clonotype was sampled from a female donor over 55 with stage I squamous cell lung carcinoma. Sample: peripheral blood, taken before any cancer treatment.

CDR3: CASSPPGPGAGELFF. The DNA for the CDR3 is TGTGCCAGCAGCCCCCCAGGGCCGGGGGCCGGGGAGCTGTTTTTT. V is TRBV5-4 and J is TRBJ2-2, with D maybe TRBD2 (6 bases). Germline V gene sequence: CDR1 SGHNT, CDR2 YYREEE (reference sequence). The CDR3 contains 15 residues. Deletions cut 4 bases from V and 6 bases from J, with 16 bases between.